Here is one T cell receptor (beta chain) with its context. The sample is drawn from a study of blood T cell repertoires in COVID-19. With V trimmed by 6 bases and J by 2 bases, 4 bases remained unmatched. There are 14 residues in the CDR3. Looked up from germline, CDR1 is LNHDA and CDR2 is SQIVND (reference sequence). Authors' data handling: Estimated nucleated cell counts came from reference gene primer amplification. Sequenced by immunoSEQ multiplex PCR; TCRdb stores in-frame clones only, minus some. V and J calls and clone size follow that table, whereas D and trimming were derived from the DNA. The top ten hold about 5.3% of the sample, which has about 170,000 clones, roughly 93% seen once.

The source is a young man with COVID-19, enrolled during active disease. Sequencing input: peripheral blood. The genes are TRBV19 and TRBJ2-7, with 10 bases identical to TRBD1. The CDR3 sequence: CASRPGTGAYEQYF. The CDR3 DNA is TGTGCCAGTAGGCCCGGGACAGGGGCCTACGAGCAGTACTTC. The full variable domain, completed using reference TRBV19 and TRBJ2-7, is DGGITQSPKYLFRKEGQNVTLSCEQNLNHDAMYWYRQDPGQGLRLIYYSQIVNDFQKGDIAEGYSVSREKKESFPLTVTSAQKNPTAFYLCASRPGTGAYEQYFGPGTRLTVT.